This is a list of T cell receptor beta chains from one sample in a study of cytomegalovirus exposure and HLA in healthy donors. Measured with immunoSEQ multiplex PCR; TCRdb has only the in-frame clones, and not every one. The data hold around 150,000 clones, with around 63% observed a single time. Sequences were obtained from PBMCs. The receptors derive from a woman aged 18-29 years in good health and CMV-seropositive. CDR3s include the opening cysteine and the closing phenylalanine or tryptophan. D genes are given only for firm matches.

TRBJ1-2 . TRBV2 CASSGSGYGYTF
TRBJ2-7 . TRBV5-1 CASSLASGTYEQYF
TRBJ2-3 TRBD1 TRBV28 CASSTGTGLGSLTDTQYF
TRBJ1-5 . TRBV7-8 CASSFSGYSNQPQHF
TRBJ2-5 TRBD1 TRBV7-9 CASSPLDRVLETQYF
TRBJ2-7 TRBD2 TRBV28 CASRSAGEREQYF
. . TRBV6-5 CASSYFRGANEQYF
TRBJ1-4 TRBD1 TRBV10-1 CASSVHRDRGAVTNEKLFF
TRBJ1-2 TRBD1 TRBV29-1 CSVMGQIDYGYTF
TRBJ2-5 TRBD2 TRBV10-3 CAISEGRGRVKGETQYF
TRBJ1-2 TRBD1 TRBV29-1 CSVTLTGVGYTF
TRBJ2-5 TRBD2 TRBV9 CASSVTGSGSVETQYF